A single sample gave rise to the 10 T cell receptor beta chains below, sequenced in a study of blood T cell repertoires in COVID-19. Sequencing used immunoSEQ multiplex PCR; TCRdb keeps in-frame clones, though not all of them. The sample holds 200,000 to 300,000 clones; 70% to 90% are singletons and the top ten take roughly 4%. Input material: peripheral blood. Receptors were obtained from a man aged 45-60 years with acute or convalescent COVID-19.

The chain recombines TRBV2 with TRBJ2-1, with TRBD2 matching 13 bases. The CDR3 runs 14 residues. Germline CDR1 is SNHLY and CDR2 is FYNNEI. V trimming: 9 bases; J trimming: 9 bases; junction bases outside the gene matches: 8. CDR3 bases: TGTGCCAGGCGCACTAGCGGGGGGGACGGTGAGCAGTTCTTC. This sequence encodes CARRTSGGDGEQFF. Filled out from reference TRBV2 and TRBJ2-1, the complete variable domain reads EPEVTQTPSHQVTQMGQEVILRCVPISNHLYFYWYRQILGQKVEFLVSFYNNEISEKSEIFDDQFSVERPDGSNFTLKIRSTKLEDSAMYFCARRTSGGDGEQFFGPGTRLTVL.

The V gene is TRBV19, the J gene TRBJ1-2; 7 bases are shared with TRBD1. Germline V lookup: CDR1 LNHDA, CDR2 SQIVND (reference sequence). V lost 7 bases to trimming and J lost 4 bases; unmatched junction nucleotides: 12. The CDR3 has 15 amino acids. The CDR3 region has the DNA TGTGCCAGTAAAAAACAGGGGATCCCCCTCTATGGCTACACCTTC. It specifies CASKKQGIPLYGYTF.

The rearrangement joins TRBV7-2 to TRBJ2-2; TRBD2 aligns across 10 bases. The CDR3 loop spans 16 amino acids. V trimming: 5 bases; J trimming: 5 bases; junction bases outside the gene matches: 8. The germline V gene has CDR1 SGHTA and CDR2 FQGNSA. CDR3 loop: CASSPLAGGSTGELFF. In DNA form, the CDR3 reads TGTGCCAGCAGCCCGTTAGCGGGAGGTAGTACCGGGGAGCTGTTTTTT. Supplemented by reference TRBV7-2 and TRBJ2-2, the full variable domain reads GAGVSQSPSNKVTEKGKDVELRCDPISGHTALYWYRQSLGQGLEFLIYFQGNSAPDKSGLPSDRFSAERTGGSVSTLTIQRTQQEDSAVYLCASSPLAGGSTGELFFGEGSRLTVL.

The chain couples TRBV15 to TRBJ2-7, with 10 bases aligning to TRBD2. CDR3 size: 17 residues. Germline CDR1 is LNHNV and CDR2 is YYDKDF (reference sequence). After removal of 5 bases from V and 1 base from J, the junction contained 11 bases not matched to a gene. DNA for the CDR3: TGTGCCACCAGCGGAGGACTAGCGGCTGATGTATCCTACGAGCAGTACTTC. It codes for CATSGGLAADVSYEQYF.

The chain couples TRBV3-1 (or the pseudogene TRBV3-2) to TRBJ2-5, with D maybe TRBD1 (6 bases). In germline, CDR1 is LGHDT, CDR2 YNNKEL (reference sequence). The CDR3 contains 13 residues. The ends were cut back, 2 bases at V and 7 bases at J, with 11 bases in the middle. In nucleotides, the CDR3 is TGTGCCAGCAGCCAATTGGGGGCTGGGACCCAGTACTTC. Residues: CASSQLGAGTQYF.

The chain is built from TRBV2 and TRBJ1-1, with D perhaps TRBD1 (5 bases). This CDR3 comprises 14 residues. Trimming pared 6 bases from V and 1 base from J, leaving 12 bases between. Germline loops: CDR1 SNHLY, CDR2 FYNNEI. CDR3 nucleotide sequence: TGTGCCAGCAGGACACAGGCTTCGAACACTGAAGCTTTCTTT. This codes for CASRTQASNTEAFF.

The chain employs TRBV5-5 and TRBJ1-2; 8 bases fit TRBD1. V was clipped by 4 bases and J by 6 bases; unmatched bases: 14. The germline gives CDR1 SGHKS, CDR2 YYEKEE (reference sequence). The CDR3 is made up of 16 amino acids. The CDR3 sequence is CASSLLQGASIHGYTF. CDR3 nucleotides: TGTGCCAGCAGCCTCCTCCAGGGGGCATCGATCCATGGCTACACCTTC.

The chain carries TRBV5-6 and TRBJ1-4; 11 nucleotides match TRBD1. CDR3 length equals 15 residues. V trimming: 5 bases; J trimming: 8 bases; junction bases outside the gene matches: 8. Germline loops: CDR1 SGHDT, CDR2 YYEEEE. The CDR3 DNA reads TGTGCCAGCAGTCGCCGGGGACAGGGGGGCGAAAAACTGTTTTTT. Protein: CASSRRGQGGEKLFF.

The chain couples TRBV19 to TRBJ1-1; no clear D gene. The germline CDR1 and CDR2 sequences are LNHDA and SQIVND (reference sequence). This CDR3 is built from 15 residues. Trimming removed 2 bases at V and 0 bases at J, with 10 bases between. The CDR3, as DNA: TGTGCCAGTAGTATAAGACACAACATGAACACTGAAGCTTTCTTT. Its protein is CASSIRHNMNTEAFF.

The chain combines TRBV19 with TRBJ2-2; 13 bases are a match to TRBD2. CDR1 is LNHDA and CDR2 is SQIVND in the germline V gene (reference sequence). CDR3 length equals 17 residues. V gave up 5 bases and J gave up 0 bases; unmatched junction bases: 3. The CDR3 bases are TGTGCCAGTAGTTGGACTAGCGGGGGCTCGAACACCGGGGAGCTGTTTTTT. Amino acids: CASSWTSGGSNTGELFF. The variable domain in full, with the rest retrieved from reference TRBV19 and TRBJ2-2, is DGGITQSPKYLFRKEGQNVTLSCEQNLNHDAMYWYRQDPGQGLRLIYYSQIVNDFQKGDIAEGYSVSREKKESFPLTVTSAQKNPTAFYLCASSWTSGGSNTGELFFGEGSRLTVL.